The 28 T cell receptor beta chains presented below share a single source sample, sequenced in a study of blood T cell repertoires in COVID-19. This table comes from immunoSEQ multiplex PCR, and its TCRdb copy is limited to in-frame clones, with some not included. In the table there are fewer than 250,000 clones, about 88% of which are singletons. Sequences were obtained from peripheral blood. These receptors came from a man in his forties or fifties with acute or convalescent COVID-19.

This chain links TRBV5-1 with TRBJ2-1, with 9 bases aligning to TRBD1. Trimming took 2 bases from V and 2 from J; bases not matched to a gene: 5. Germline V gives CDR1 SGHRS, CDR2 YFSETQ. This CDR3 contains 16 residues. This chain's CDR3 is CASSFGTGPPYNEQFF. In nucleotides, the CDR3 is TGCGCCAGCAGCTTTGGGACAGGGCCCCCCTACAATGAGCAGTTCTTC.

The gene calls are TRBV9 and TRBJ1-3, with no clear D. In germline, CDR1 is SGDLS, CDR2 YYNGEE. The CDR3 consists of 15 residues. Trimming pared 4 bases from V and 0 bases from J, leaving 11 bases between. For the CDR3, the DNA is TGTGCCAGCAGCCCAAGGACTTACTCTGGAAACACCATATATTTT. Amino acids: CASSPRTYSGNTIYF.

This clone has a handful of counts. J is TRBJ2-1 and V is TRBV9; possible D gene TRBD2, 6 bases. The V and J ends lost 0 bases and 8 bases respectively, with 12 bases between them. This CDR3 region has 14 residues. Looked up from germline, CDR1 is SGDLS and CDR2 is YYNGEE. The CDR3 reads CASSVATGVYEQFF. Written as DNA, the CDR3 is TGTGCCAGCAGCGTAGCGACGGGGGTATATGAGCAGTTCTTC. Supplemented by reference TRBV9 and TRBJ2-1, the full variable domain reads DSGVTQTPKHLITATGQRVTLRCSPRSGDLSVYWYQQSLDQGLQFLIQYYNGEERAKGNILERFSAQQFPDLHSELNLSSLELGDSALYFCASSVATGVYEQFFGPGTRLTVL.

V is TRBV5-1 and J is TRBJ2-5; tentatively, D is TRBD1 (5 bases). CDR3 size: 15 residues. V dropped 4 bases and J dropped 0 bases, with 13 bases sitting between them. Germline-derived CDR1 and CDR2 are SGHRS and YFSETQ. The CDR3 loop reads CASSGAGDYQETQYF. CDR3 in DNA: TGCGCCAGCAGCGGGGCAGGCGACTACCAAGAGACCCAGTACTTC.

J is TRBJ1-6 and V is TRBV7-8; a weak D match, TRBD1 (5 bases). V gave up 5 bases and J gave up 5 bases, with 16 bases separating them. This CDR3 has 16 amino acids. The germline gives CDR1 SGHVS, CDR2 FQNEAQ. The CDR3 DNA sequence: TGTGCCAGCAGCCTTCAAGGGGCGCCGAATAATTCACCCCTCCACTTT. Translating it yields CASSLQGAPNNSPLHF.

Worth noting for this clone: Other nucleotide sequences in the sample specify the same CDR3. The chain links TRBV10-3 to TRBJ1-5; D might be TRBD1 (5 bases). From germline, CDR1 is ENHRY and CDR2 SYGVKD. Trimming stripped 0 bases from V and 4 bases from J, with 7 bases between. The CDR3 is 14 amino acids. The CDR3 reads CAISESQANQPQHF. CDR3 DNA sequence: TGTGCCATCAGTGAGTCACAGGCGAATCAGCCCCAGCATTTT.

The V gene is TRBV3-1 (or the pseudogene TRBV3-2), the J gene TRBJ1-4, with D unclear. Trimming stripped 2 bases from V and 3 bases from J, with 7 bases between. The V gene's germline CDR1 is LGHDT and CDR2 YNNKEL (reference sequence). The CDR3 runs 14 residues. CDR3 loop: CASSQSYSNEKLFF. The CDR3 region has the DNA TGTGCCAGCAGCCAATCCTATTCTAATGAAAAACTGTTTTTT.

V gene TRBV11-2 combines with J gene TRBJ1-4; the match to TRBD1 covers 8 bases. Germline V gives CDR1 SGHAT, CDR2 FQNNGV. The CDR3 is made up of 15 amino acids. J gave up 8 bases and V 5 bases, and 10 bases lay outside the gene matches. CDR3 region: CASSRTKWTGEKLFF. The CDR3 DNA reads as TGTGCCAGCAGCCGAACGAAATGGACAGGGGAAAAACTGTTTTTT.

This clone was counted between two and nine times. The same CDR3 also results from other DNA sequences found in this sample. This chain uses TRBV5-1 with TRBJ2-1, with D maybe TRBD1 (6 bases). The V end was cut by 1 base, the J end by 6 bases, with 11 bases between. In germline, CDR1 is SGHRS, CDR2 YFSETQ. This CDR3 comprises 14 residues. The DNA for the CDR3 is TGCGCCAGCAGCTTGACAGGGACCCCCAATGAGCAGTTCTTC. This codes for CASSLTGTPNEQFF.

The chain recombines TRBV6-5 with TRBJ1-6; tentatively, D is TRBD1 (5 bases). Germline CDR1 is MNHEY and CDR2 is SVGAGI. The CDR3 is 15 residues long. With 5 bases removed from V and 9 bases from J, the gap between germline ends came to 17 bases. This CDR3 is CASSQGLPKGSPLHF. The CDR3 nucleotides read TGTGCCAGCAGTCAGGGCCTTCCGAAGGGTTCACCCCTCCACTTT.

This sequence joins TRBV29-1 and TRBJ1-2; TRBD1 matches 7 bases. The CDR3 runs to 12 residues. The V gene end was trimmed by 3 bases and the J gene end by 4 bases; junction bases not matched to a gene: 2. Per germline, CDR1 SQVTM and CDR2 ANQGSEA. Here the CDR3 reads CSVEAGGYGYTF. In nucleotides, the CDR3 is TGCAGCGTTGAGGCAGGGGGCTATGGCTACACCTTC.

The chain links TRBV15 to TRBJ1-4, with 7 bases fitting TRBD1. The CDR3 sequence is 14 residues long. Per the germline V gene, CDR1 is LNHNV and CDR2 is YYDKDF (reference sequence). V lost 4 bases, J lost 7 bases, and 6 bases stayed unmatched. The CDR3 sequence is CATSNIQGGEKLFF. CDR3 bases: TGTGCCACCAGCAACATTCAGGGGGGTGAAAAACTGTTTTTT.

The genes are TRBV2 and TRBJ1-3; 12 bases line up with TRBD1. The CDR3 runs 15 residues. CDR1 and CDR2 from the germline V gene are SNHLY and FYNNEI. V shed 7 bases and J 3 bases; nucleotides not matched to a gene: 4. The CDR3 DNA reads as TGTGCCAGCACCGGGACAGGGGGCGTTGGAAACACCATATATTTT. Translating gives CASTGTGGVGNTIYF.

The V and J genes are TRBV27 and TRBJ2-1; 7 nucleotides agree with TRBD2. The length of the CDR3 is 15 residues. CDR1 is MNHEY, CDR2 SMNVEV, per germline (reference sequence). V lost 5 bases to trimming and J lost 15 bases; unmatched junction nucleotides: 19. The DNA for the CDR3 is TGTGCCAGCAGTCCAATACAGCCCGGGACTAACGTGCTGTTCTTC. Amino acids: CASSPIQPGTNVLFF.

The V call is TRBV5-1, the J call TRBJ1-4, with 8 bases matching TRBD1. CDR1 is SGHRS, CDR2 YFSETQ, per germline. The junction had 8 bases not matched to a gene; V was cut back by 4 bases and J by 6 bases. The CDR3 runs to 15 residues. CDR3 coding DNA: TGCGCCAGCAGCCAACGGACAGGGACAGATGAAAAACTGTTTTTT. It specifies CASSQRTGTDEKLFF.

This clone appeared a few times. For the CDR3, the DNA is TGTGCCAGCGGCAGCGGGCAAAGTCAGCCCCAGCATTTT. Protein product: CASGSGQSQPQHF. The chain links TRBV2 to TRBJ1-5; no clear D gene. Trimming took off 8 bases at V and 6 bases at J, with 14 bases between the two ends. Germline V gene lookup returns CDR1 SNHLY and CDR2 FYNNEI. The CDR3 consists of 13 residues.

The genes are TRBV9 and TRBJ2-5, with TRBD2 matching over 9 bases. Germline V gene data show CDR1 as SGDLS and CDR2 as YYNGEE. Germline trimming cut 3 bases from V and 5 bases from J; bases unmatched to any gene: 5. The CDR3 spans 14 residues. CDR3 DNA sequence: TGTGCCAGCAGCGCCGGGACTAGCATGGAGACCCAGTACTTC. As protein: CASSAGTSMETQYF. Together with reference TRBV9 and TRBJ2-5, the CDR3 gives the full variable domain: DSGVTQTPKHLITATGQRVTLRCSPRSGDLSVYWYQQSLDQGLQFLIQYYNGEERAKGNILERFSAQQFPDLHSELNLSSLELGDSALYFCASSAGTSMETQYFGPGTRLLVL.

The rearrangement links TRBV19 to TRBJ2-1, with 9 bases matching TRBD2. The germline V gene encodes CDR1 LNHDA and CDR2 SQIVND (reference sequence). The CDR3 spans 16 residues. V was clipped by 2 bases and J by 0 bases; unmatched bases: 2. The CDR3 sequence is CASSITAGGSYNEQFF. The CDR3 region has the DNA TGTGCCAGTAGTATAACAGCGGGGGGCTCCTACAATGAGCAGTTCTTC.

This clone was detected many times. The V and J genes are TRBV6-2 or TRBV6-3 and TRBJ1-5, with D unclear. Germline lookup yields CDR1 MNHEY and CDR2 SVGEGT. V lost 6 bases and J 1 base, leaving 13 bases between the germline ends. The CDR3 has 15 residues. In DNA, the CDR3 is TGTGCCAGCAGCCCCCTCTCGGGGAGCAATCAGCCCCAGCATTTT. This translates into CASSPLSGSNQPQHF.

The gene calls are TRBV7-3 and TRBJ1-5; D possibly corresponds to TRBD1 (6 bases). Trimming removed 1 base at V and 0 bases at J, with 16 bases between. Germline CDR1 SGHTA, CDR2 FQGTGA. CDR3 size: 18 residues. The CDR3 loop reads CASSLRGGQSYSNQPQHF. The CDR3, as DNA: TGTGCCAGCAGCTTAAGGGGTGGACAGAGCTATAGCAATCAGCCCCAGCATTTT.

V usage is TRBV7-9 and J usage is TRBJ1-1, with D perhaps matching TRBD1 (6 bases). Trimming stripped 3 bases from V and 4 bases from J, with 12 bases between. This CDR3 has 14 amino acids. Germline V gene sequence: CDR1 SEHNR, CDR2 FQNEAQ (reference sequence). CDR3 amino acids: CASSFTGWVTEAFF. As DNA, the CDR3 is TGTGCCAGCAGCTTCACAGGGTGGGTCACTGAAGCTTTCTTT.

The V call is TRBV13, the J call TRBJ2-1; D gene unclear. Germline CDR1 PRHDT, CDR2 FYEKMQ (reference sequence). Deletions cut 10 bases from V and 0 bases from J, with 10 bases between. The CDR3 contains 13 residues. The CDR3 nucleotides read TGTGCCACCTCCGCCGGCTCCTACAATGAGCAGTTCTTC. This sequence encodes CATSAGSYNEQFF.

The V and J genes are TRBV7-9 and TRBJ1-1, with D tentatively TRBD1 (5 bases). V lost 1 base to trimming and J lost 3 bases, with 6 bases between them. The CDR3 loop spans 13 amino acids. Germline V gene lookup returns CDR1 SEHNR and CDR2 FQNEAQ (reference sequence). CDR3 sequence: CASSLGDYTEAFF. DNA for the CDR3: TGTGCCAGCAGCTTAGGGGACTACACTGAAGCTTTCTTT. The variable domain in full, with the rest retrieved from reference TRBV7-9 and TRBJ1-1, is DTGVSQNPRHKITKRGQNVTFRCDPISEHNRLYWYRQTLGQGPEFLTYFQNEAQLEKSRLLSDRFSAERPKGSFSTLEIQRTEQGDSAMYLCASSLGDYTEAFFGQGTRLTVV.

The CDR3 nucleotides are TGTGCCGGCGGGACTAGCGGGGGGGGAACAGATACGCAGTATTTT. Its protein product is CAGGTSGGGTDTQYF. The V gene is TRBV6-5, the J gene TRBJ2-3; TRBD2 agrees at 16 bases. The CDR3 runs 15 residues. The germline V gene has CDR1 MNHEY and CDR2 SVGAGI. Trimming removed 11 bases from V and 3 bases from J; junction bases left unmatched: 5.

This chain connects TRBV9 to TRBJ2-5, with a tentative D call TRBD2 (6 bases). This CDR3 comprises 15 residues. The germline CDR1 and CDR2 sequences are SGDLS and YYNGEE. With 0 bases removed from V and 7 bases from J, the gap between germline ends came to 16 bases. DNA for the CDR3: TGTGCCAGCAGCGTAGGAACTGCCCTGGGGGGGACCCAGTACTTC. It encodes CASSVGTALGGTQYF.

The V and J genes are TRBV4-3 and TRBJ1-2, with D uncertain. Germline V lookup: CDR1 LGHNA, CDR2 YSLEER. V was cut by 0 bases and J by 4 bases, with 12 bases left in between. This CDR3 contains 15 residues. The DNA of the CDR3 is TGCGCCAGCAGCCAAGATGGCACCGCCTTCTATGGCTACACCTTC. This translates into CASSQDGTAFYGYTF.

The gene calls are TRBV2 and TRBJ2-3; tentatively, D is TRBD2 (6 bases). The CDR3 is made up of 13 amino acids. Deletions cut 6 bases from V and 0 bases from J, with 7 bases between. Per the germline V gene, CDR1 is SNHLY and CDR2 is FYNNEI. The CDR3 loop reads CASRGGSTDTQYF. The DNA for the CDR3 is TGTGCCAGCAGGGGAGGAAGCACAGATACGCAGTATTTT. Based on the CDR3 plus reference TRBV2 and TRBJ2-3, the full variable domain is EPEVTQTPSHQVTQMGQEVILRCVPISNHLYFYWYRQILGQKVEFLVSFYNNEISEKSEIFDDQFSVERPDGSNFTLKIRSTKLEDSAMYFCASRGGSTDTQYFGPGTRLTVL.

On this clone itself: A read error may produce the germline difference seen at one junction end. This sample also contains other DNA sequences that code for the same CDR3. The V call is TRBV12-5, the J call TRBJ2-2, with D tentatively TRBD1 (6 bases). CDR1 is LGHNT and CDR2 is FRNRAP in the germline V gene. CDR3 size: 13 residues. CDR3 region: CASGRDNSGELFF. The CDR3 DNA is TGTGCTAGTGGTCGGGACAACAGCGGGGAGCTGTTTTTT. Combining the CDR3 with reference TRBV12-5 and TRBJ2-2 gives the whole variable domain DARVTQTPRHKVTEMGQEVTMRCQPILGHNTVFWYRQTMMQGLELLAYFRNRAPLDDSGMPKDRFSAEMPDATLATLKIQPSEPRDSAVYFCASGRDNSGELFFGEGSRLTVL.